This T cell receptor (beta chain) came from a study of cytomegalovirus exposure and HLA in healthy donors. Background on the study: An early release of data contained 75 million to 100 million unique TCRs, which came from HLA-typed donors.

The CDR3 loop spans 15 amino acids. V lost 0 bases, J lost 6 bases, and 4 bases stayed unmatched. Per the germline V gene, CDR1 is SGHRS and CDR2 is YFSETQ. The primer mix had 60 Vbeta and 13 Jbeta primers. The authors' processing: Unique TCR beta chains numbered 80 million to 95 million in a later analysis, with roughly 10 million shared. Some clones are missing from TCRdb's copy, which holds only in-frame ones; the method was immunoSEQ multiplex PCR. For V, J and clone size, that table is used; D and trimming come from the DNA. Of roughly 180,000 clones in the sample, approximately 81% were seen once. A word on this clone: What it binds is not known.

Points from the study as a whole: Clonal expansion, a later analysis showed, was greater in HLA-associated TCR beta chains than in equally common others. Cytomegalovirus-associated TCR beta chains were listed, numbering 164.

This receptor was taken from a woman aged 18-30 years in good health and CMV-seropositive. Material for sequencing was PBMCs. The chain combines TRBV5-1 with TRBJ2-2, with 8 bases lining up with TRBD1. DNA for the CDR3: TGCGCCAGCAGCTTGGTATCACAGGGGGCCGGGGAGCTGTTTTTT. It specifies CASSLVSQGAGELFF.